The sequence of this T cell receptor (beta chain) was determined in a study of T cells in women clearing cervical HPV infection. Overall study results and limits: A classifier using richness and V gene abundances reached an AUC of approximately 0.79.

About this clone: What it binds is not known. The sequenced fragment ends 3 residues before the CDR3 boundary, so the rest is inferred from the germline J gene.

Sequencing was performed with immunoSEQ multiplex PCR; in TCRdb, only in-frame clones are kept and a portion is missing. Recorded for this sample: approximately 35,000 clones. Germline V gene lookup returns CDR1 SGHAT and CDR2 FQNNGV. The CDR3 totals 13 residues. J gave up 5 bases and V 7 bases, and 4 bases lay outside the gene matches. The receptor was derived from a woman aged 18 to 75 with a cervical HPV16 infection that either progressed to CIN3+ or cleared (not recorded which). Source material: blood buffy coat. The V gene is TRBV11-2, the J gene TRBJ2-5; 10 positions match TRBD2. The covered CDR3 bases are TGTGCCAGCAAGCGGGGGGGCCATGAGACC. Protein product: CASKRGGHET. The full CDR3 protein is CASKRGGHETQYF. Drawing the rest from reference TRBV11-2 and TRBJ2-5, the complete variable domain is EAGVAQSPRYKIIEKRQSVAFWCNPISGHATLYWYQQILGQGPKLLIQFQNNGVVDDSQLPKDRFSAERLKGVDSTLKIQPAKLEDSAVYLCASKRGGHETQYFGPGTRLLVL.